These T cell receptor beta chains were read from a single sample in a study of cytomegalovirus exposure and HLA in healthy donors. Clones were sequenced by immunoSEQ multiplex PCR, and TCRdb holds only the in-frame ones, with some missing. This sample has approximately 200,000 clones, with more than 65% found just once. The sample was PBMCs. These TCRs come from a girl between 5 and 17 years old in good health and CMV-seropositive. CDR3s include the opening cysteine and the closing phenylalanine or tryptophan. D genes are given only for firm matches. Only some rows state a clone size, as once, few, many or a class for expanded clones.

d_gene	abundance	v_gene	j_gene	CDR3aa	CDR3nt
-	-	TRBV7-6	TRBJ1-6	CASSLDSYNSPLHF	TGTGCCAGCAGCTTAGACAGCTATAATTCACCCCTCCACTTT
TRBD1	-	TRBV6-5	TRBJ1-4	CASSYSLQGVREKLFF	TGTGCCAGCAGTTACTCGTTACAGGGGGTGAGGGAAAAACTGTTTTTT
TRBD2	-	TRBV5-1	TRBJ2-3	CASSSSGGTDTQYF	TGCGCCAGCAGCTCTAGCGGGGGAACAGATACGCAGTATTTT
-	few	TRBV2	TRBJ2-7	CASGEIRYYEQYF	TGTGCCAGCGGAGAGATTAGGTACTACGAGCAGTACTTC
-	few	TRBV25-1	TRBJ1-1	CASSDQPTGLGTEAFF	TGTGCCAGCAGTGACCAACCAACAGGGCTTGGCACTGAAGCTTTCTTT
TRBD1	once	TRBV2	TRBJ1-5	CASSDPLDRGLPSNQPQHF	TGTGCCAGCAGTGATCCCTTGGACAGGGGATTACCTAGCAATCAGCCCCAGCATTTT
TRBD2	-	TRBV2	TRBJ2-5	CASSLAGGPETQYF	TGTGCCAGCAGTTTAGCGGGGGGTCCGGAGACCCAGTACTTC
TRBD1	-	TRBV7-2	TRBJ2-7	CASSSTGQGAREQYF	TGTGCCAGCAGCTCTACTGGACAGGGGGCGCGGGAGCAGTACTTC
-	-	TRBV12-5	TRBJ1-1	CASGSLTLNTEAFF	TGTGCTAGTGGTTCTTTGACATTGAACACTGAAGCTTTCTTT
TRBD2	few	TRBV19	TRBJ2-7	CASSRTSGDYEQYF	TGTGCCAGTAGTAGGACTAGCGGGGACTACGAGCAGTACTTC
-	-	TRBV7-9	TRBJ2-2	CASSLRGLNTGELFF	TGTGCCAGCAGCTTAAGGGGACTGAACACCGGGGAGCTGTTTTTT